This note documents a single TCR beta chain sequence. Antigen: not known. This specimen comes from a study of breast tumors, draining lymph nodes, adjacent tissues. Study-wide results and caveats: Tumor TCR diversity was below lymph nodes but above nontumor tissue.

The length of the CDR3 is 13 residues. V lost 6 bases and J 5 bases, leaving 11 bases between the germline ends. Germline CDR1 and CDR2: MNHNS and SASEGT. From the multiplex PCR reads, TCRdb called clonotypes with MiXCR, one entry per CDR3 protein. The sample has about 230,000 distinct CDR3 sequences, 32% seen once. Breast cancer patients provided tissue from their axillary draining lymph nodes. Specimen: axillary lymph node tissue. This clonotype was sampled from a female donor with breast cancer. Some clones in this sample may be carry-over from other donors' samples. The chain uses TRBV6-1 and TRBJ1-5; no clear D. CDR3 amino acids: CASSPNTDQPQHF. In nucleotides, the CDR3 is TGTGCCAGCAGCCCTAACACCGATCAGCCCCAGCATTTT.